A single sample is the source of the 8 T cell receptor beta chains below, sequenced in a study of T cell responses to AZD1222 COVID-19 vaccine. Sequenced by immunoSEQ multiplex PCR; TCRdb stores in-frame clones only, minus some. The repertoire consists of some 130,000 clones, with roughly 88% occurring once and the leading ten covering approximately 1.6%. This material consisted of peripheral blood, taken on day 0 of AZD1222 vaccination. The receptors were sampled from an adult in good health.

Note on this clone: Compared with germline, one end of the junction differs, possibly owing to a read error. The V gene is TRBV7-7, the J gene TRBJ2-1; 8 bases line up with TRBD1. This CDR3 comprises 16 residues. The germline CDR1 and CDR2 sequences are SSHAT and FNYEAQ (reference sequence). CDR3 region: CASSTGQGSSYNEQFF. The DNA for the CDR3 is TGTGCTAGCAGCACCGGACAGGGAAGCTCCTACAATGAGCAGTTCTTC.

This chain links TRBV15 with TRBJ2-7; TRBD1 agrees at 9 bases. V shed 4 bases and J 4 bases; nucleotides not matched to a gene: 8. Germline-derived CDR1 and CDR2 are LNHNV and YYDKDF (reference sequence). The CDR3 loop spans 15 amino acids. The CDR3 coding sequence is TGTGCCACCAGCACACCCGGGACAGGGCGTTACGAGCAGTACTTC. Translating gives CATSTPGTGRYEQYF.

CDR3 loop: CASSLHPGQSGYGYTF. In DNA form, the CDR3 reads TGCGCCAGCTCATTGCATCCGGGACAGAGTGGCTATGGCTACACCTTC. The chain combines TRBV10-2 with TRBJ1-2; 7 bases are a match to TRBD1. The CDR3 consists of 16 residues. V was clipped by 8 bases and J by 4 bases; unmatched bases: 16. The germline gives CDR1 WSHSY, CDR2 SAAADI.

J is TRBJ1-2 and V is TRBV6-5; weak D call: TRBD1 (5 bases). Germline V CDR1 and CDR2: MNHEY, SVGAGI. Trimming removed 7 bases at V and 6 bases at J, with 21 bases between. The CDR3 has 15 amino acids. The DNA for the CDR3 is TGTGCCAGCATGCGGGGCCGGGGATCTCAGCATGGCTACACCTTC. Protein: CASMRGRGSQHGYTF.

V is TRBV19 and J is TRBJ1-2; no reliable D call. Trimming shortened V by 0 bases and J by 3 bases, and 8 bases separated the two germline ends. The germline CDR1 and CDR2 sequences are LNHDA and SQIVND (reference sequence). The CDR3 has 14 amino acids. DNA for the CDR3: TGTGCCAGTAGTATAGATGGCAGCTACTATGGCTACACCTTC. This codes for CASSIDGSYYGYTF. Filled out from reference TRBV19 and TRBJ1-2, the complete variable domain reads DGGITQSPKYLFRKEGQNVTLSCEQNLNHDAMYWYRQDPGQGLRLIYYSQIVNDFQKGDIAEGYSVSREKKESFPLTVTSAQKNPTAFYLCASSIDGSYYGYTFGSGTRLTVV.

Only one count was recorded for this clone. V usage is TRBV11-3 and J usage is TRBJ2-2, with 8 bases matching TRBD1. Germline CDR1 and CDR2: SGHNT and YENEEA. The CDR3 sequence is 15 residues long. V was clipped by 4 bases and J by 6 bases; unmatched bases: 7. The CDR3 nucleotides are TGTGCCAGCAGCTCCTCAGGGGGACAGGCCGGGGAGCTGTTTTTT. It specifies CASSSSGGQAGELFF. The whole variable domain, filled in from reference TRBV11-3 and TRBJ2-2, reads EAGVVQSPRYKIIEKKQPVAFWCNPISGHNTLYWYLQNLGQGPELLIRYENEEAVDDSQLPKDRFSAERLKGVDSTLKIQPAELGDSAVYLCASSSSGGQAGELFFGEGSRLTVL.

The chain is built from TRBV7-8 and TRBJ2-3, with 10 bases lining up with TRBD2. Unmatched junction bases numbered 5, after V lost 1 base and J lost 1 base. Germline V gene lookup returns CDR1 SGHVS and CDR2 FQNEAQ. This CDR3 is 17 amino acids long. The CDR3 is CASSLVPTSGRTDTQYF. The CDR3 nucleotides read TGTGCCAGCAGCTTAGTCCCGACTAGCGGGCGCACAGATACGCAGTATTTT.

V is TRBV11-3 and J is TRBJ2-2, with TRBD1 as a possible D gene (5 bases). Germline values: CDR1 SGHNT, CDR2 YENEEA. Deletions cut 6 bases from V and 5 bases from J, with 10 bases between. The CDR3 runs 13 residues. The CDR3 loop reads CASRLSGTGELFF. CDR3 nucleotide sequence: TGTGCCAGCAGACTGTCAGGGACCGGGGAGCTGTTTTTT.